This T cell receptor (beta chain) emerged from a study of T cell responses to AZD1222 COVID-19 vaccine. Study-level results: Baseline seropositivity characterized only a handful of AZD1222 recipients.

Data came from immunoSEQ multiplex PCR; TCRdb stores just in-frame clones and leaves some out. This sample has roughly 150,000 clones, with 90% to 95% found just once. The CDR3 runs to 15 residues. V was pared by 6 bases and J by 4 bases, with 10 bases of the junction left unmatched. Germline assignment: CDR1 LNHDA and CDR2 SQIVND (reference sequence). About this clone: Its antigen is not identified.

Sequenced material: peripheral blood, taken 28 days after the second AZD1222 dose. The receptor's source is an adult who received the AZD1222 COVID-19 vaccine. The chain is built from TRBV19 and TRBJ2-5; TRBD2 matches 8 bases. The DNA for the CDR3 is TGTGCCAGTAGCCCTCGGGGGGGCGGAGTAGAGACCCAGTACTTC. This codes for CASSPRGGGVETQYF.